A single sample gave rise to the 11 T cell receptor beta chains below, sequenced in a study of blood T cells in healthy people across ages. It was with a sample-barcoded 5' primer and a J-beta primer mix that a second PCR of about 6 to 12 cycles was run. TCRdb re-called the 5' RACE reads with MiXCR, one entry per CDR3 protein. The sample includes approximately 1,000,000 distinct CDR3 sequences, 35% to 50% of them seen just once. The sample taken for sequencing was blood. The source of these receptors is a woman aged 55 to 70 in good health.

The chain links TRBV20-1 to TRBJ2-1; 7 bases map to TRBD2. Germline CDR1 and CDR2: DFQATT and SNEGSKA (reference sequence). This CDR3 is built from 16 residues. V gave up 0 bases and J gave up 2 bases; unmatched junction bases: 7. The CDR3 loop is CSARDLGGTAYNEQFF. In nucleotides, the CDR3 is TGCAGTGCTAGAGATTTGGGAGGGACCGCCTACAATGAGCAGTTCTTC.

This chain's CDR3 is CASSLEGPRSLNEQFF. The DNA for the CDR3 is TGCGCCAGCAGCTTGGAAGGACCCAGGAGCTTGAATGAGCAGTTCTTC. This chain links TRBV5-1 with TRBJ2-1; D gene ambiguous. This CDR3 spans 16 amino acids. Germline CDR1 SGHRS, CDR2 YFSETQ. V was clipped by 0 bases and J by 7 bases, with 17 bases between them.

A remark on this clonotype: One end of the junction does not line up with germline, which may come from a read error. The chain uses TRBV14 and TRBJ2-6; the D gene is possibly TRBD1 (5 bases). In germline, CDR1 is SGHDN, CDR2 FVKESK. CDR3 length: 16 residues. Here the CDR3 DNA reads TGTGCCAGCAGCCAAGCAGGTGTCTCTGGGGCCAACGTCCCGACTTTC. Protein sequence: CASSQAGVSGANVPTF. The full variable domain, rest sourced from reference TRBV14 and TRBJ2-6, is EAGVTQFPSHSVIEKGQTVTLRCDPISGHDNLYWYRRVMGKEIKFLLHFVKESKQDESGMPNNRFLAERTGGTYSTLKVQPAELEDSGVYFCASSQAGVSGANVPTFGAGSRLTVL.

This chain connects TRBV21-1 to TRBJ1-5. TRBV21-1 corresponds to a pseudogene. The length of the CDR3 is 14 residues. CDR3 sequence: CASSKQGGGQPQHF. As DNA, the CDR3 is TGTGCCAGCAGCAAACAGGGAGGAGGACAGCCCCAGCATTTT.

This clonotype was seen many times. This chain uses TRBV7-9 with TRBJ2-7; TRBD1 matches 7 bases. J lost 2 bases, V lost 4 bases, and 5 bases had no gene match. Germline V gives CDR1 SEHNR, CDR2 FQNEAQ (reference sequence). This CDR3 is built from 14 residues. DNA for the CDR3: TGTGCCAGCAGCTCCAGACAGGGCCCCTACGAGCAGTACTTC. This translates into CASSSRQGPYEQYF. The variable domain in full, completed from reference TRBV7-9 and TRBJ2-7, reads DTGVSQNPRHKITKRGQNVTFRCDPISEHNRLYWYRQTLGQGPEFLTYFQNEAQLEKSRLLSDRFSAERPKGSFSTLEIQRTEQGDSAMYLCASSSRQGPYEQYFGPGTRLTVT.

This clonotype occurred a few times. This chain uses TRBV20-1 with TRBJ2-3; maybe TRBD1 (5 bases). Trimming pared 6 bases from V and 0 bases from J, leaving 10 bases between. CDR3 length: 13 residues. In germline, CDR1 is DFQATT, CDR2 SNEGSKA (reference sequence). CDR3 nucleotides: TGCAGTGCGACGGACACAAGCACAGATACGCAGTATTTT. It yields the protein CSATDTSTDTQYF.

A remark on this clonotype: The final CDR3 position lacks the conserved phenylalanine or tryptophan, pointing to a likely read error. The genes are TRBV15 and TRBJ2-1; 8 bases line up with TRBD1. After removal of 1 base from V and 5 bases from J, the junction contained 4 bases not matched to a gene. Germline CDR1 reads LNHNV; CDR2 reads YYDKDF (reference sequence). This CDR3 comprises 15 residues. The CDR3 reads CATSRAGQGNNEQFL. The CDR3 DNA follows: TGTGCCACCAGCAGAGCTGGACAGGGTAACAATGAGCAGTTCTTA.

The chain joins TRBV11-2 to TRBJ2-1; 13 positions match TRBD2. CDR1 and CDR2 from the germline V gene are SGHAT and FQNNGV. With V trimmed by 5 bases and J by 6 bases, 4 bases remained unmatched. The CDR3 length is 15 residues. The CDR3 loop reads CASSKTSGRGNEQFF. CDR3 nucleotide sequence: TGTGCCAGCAGCAAAACTAGCGGGAGGGGCAATGAGCAGTTCTTC.

The rearrangement links TRBV20-1 to TRBJ2-1; D unresolved. Germline loops: CDR1 DFQATT, CDR2 SNEGSKA (reference sequence). The CDR3 is 11 residues long. The V end lost 1 base, the J end lost 7 bases, and 5 bases lay between the germline ends. The CDR3 sequence is CSARAENEQFF. In nucleotides, the CDR3 is TGCAGTGCTAGAGCTGAGAATGAGCAGTTCTTC.

V gene TRBV6-5 combines with J gene TRBJ2-5, with 9 nucleotides matching TRBD2. CDR3 length: 14 amino acids. CDR1 is MNHEY and CDR2 is SVGAGI in the germline V gene. V shed 2 bases and J 5 bases; nucleotides not matched to a gene: 3. The CDR3 nucleotides are TGTGCCAGCAGTTACGCGGGAGGGGCGGAGACCCAGTACTTC. Translating gives CASSYAGGAETQYF.

This chain joins TRBV29-1 and TRBJ1-2, with D possibly TRBD1 on 5 matching bases. The CDR3 runs 15 residues. Germline values: CDR1 SQVTM, CDR2 ANQGSEA. Trimming cost V 0 bases and J 3 bases, with 14 bases left between them. The CDR3 sequence: CSVEDPVRDDYGYTF. Written as DNA, the CDR3 is TGCAGCGTTGAAGATCCGGTTAGGGACGACTATGGCTACACCTTC.